Presented here are 10 T cell receptor beta chains from one specimen sequenced in a study of blood T cell repertoires in COVID-19. Some clones are missing from TCRdb's copy, which holds only in-frame ones; the method was immunoSEQ multiplex PCR. The data contain some 78,000 clones, around 87% of them singletons. Sequenced sample: peripheral blood. All receptors derive from a woman older than 75 with active or convalescent COVID-19.

The chain combines TRBV5-1 with TRBJ2-2; 7 positions agree with TRBD1. Germline loops: CDR1 SGHRS, CDR2 YFSETQ. CDR3 length equals 14 residues. With V trimmed by 5 bases and J by 1 base, 2 bases remained unmatched. This CDR3 is CASSTGVNTGELFF. In nucleotides, the CDR3 is TGCGCCAGCAGTACAGGGGTGAACACCGGGGAGCTGTTTTTT.

The chain uses TRBV28 and TRBJ2-3, with a tentative D call TRBD2 (6 bases). V was shortened by 4 bases and J by 11 bases, with 13 bases between the two germline ends. The CDR3 runs to 12 residues. Looked up from germline, CDR1 is MDHEN and CDR2 is SYDVKM. The CDR3 coding sequence is TGTGCCAGCAGTTCCAATAGCGGCAAGCAGTATTTT. It encodes CASSSNSGKQYF.

V gene TRBV5-1 combines with J gene TRBJ2-1, with D perhaps TRBD2 (5 bases). Per the germline V gene, CDR1 is SGHRS and CDR2 is YFSETQ. The V end lost 4 bases, the J end lost 4 bases, and 9 bases lay between the germline ends. The CDR3 has 13 amino acids. CDR3 in DNA: TGCGCCAGCAGCCCGGGGTTTTACAATGAGCAGTTCTTC. Its protein product is CASSPGFYNEQFF. The variable domain in full, completed from reference TRBV5-1 and TRBJ2-1, reads KAGVTQTPRYLIKTRGQQVTLSCSPISGHRSVSWYQQTPGQGLQFLFEYFSETQRNKGNFPGRFSGRQFSNSRSEMNVSTLELGDSALYLCASSPGFYNEQFFGPGTRLTVL.

The V and J genes are TRBV4-3 and TRBJ2-1; TRBD1 agrees at 8 bases. The junction had 5 bases not matched to a gene; V was cut back by 1 base and J by 12 bases. Germline V lookup: CDR1 LGHNA, CDR2 YSLEER. This CDR3 has 13 residues. This CDR3 is CASSQGRGRRQFF. As DNA, the CDR3 is TGCGCCAGCAGCCAAGGCAGGGGGCGGCGGCAGTTCTTC.

J is TRBJ1-6 and V is TRBV3-1 (or the pseudogene TRBV3-2), with D unclear. The CDR3 is 15 amino acids. The ends were cut back, 1 base at V and 7 bases at J, with 11 bases in the middle. The germline gives CDR1 LGHDT, CDR2 YNNKEL (reference sequence). The CDR3 nucleotides read TGTGCCAGCAGCCAAGGTGGCAGAAAGAATTCACCCCTCCACTTT. It yields the protein CASSQGGRKNSPLHF.

The rearrangement uses TRBV18 and TRBJ1-4, with a possible D match to TRBD1 (6 bases). Trimming took 3 bases from V and 6 from J, leaving 11 bases between them. CDR1 KGHSH and CDR2 LQKENI come from the germline V gene. The length of the CDR3 is 14 residues. CDR3 nucleotides: TGTGCCAGCTCACCCTACAGGGATGATGAAAAACTGTTTTTT. It specifies CASSPYRDDEKLFF.

This clone was observed a few times. This sequence joins TRBV19 and TRBJ2-1, with 9 bases matching TRBD1. V shed 5 bases and J 8 bases; nucleotides not matched to a gene: 7. Germline loops: CDR1 LNHDA, CDR2 SQIVND (reference sequence). The CDR3 length is 14 residues. CDR3 coding DNA: TGTGCCAGTAGTGAAGGGACAGGGAGGTATGAGCAGTTCTTC. Translating it yields CASSEGTGRYEQFF.

This clone was seen a single time. V gene TRBV5-1 combines with J gene TRBJ2-1, with 9 bases matching TRBD2. Germline CDR1 SGHRS, CDR2 YFSETQ. The trim removed 0 bases at V and 3 bases at J, leaving 4 bases unmatched. The CDR3 contains 16 residues. CDR3 loop: CASSLEATSGYNEQFF. The CDR3 bases are TGCGCCAGCAGCTTGGAAGCGACTAGCGGCTACAATGAGCAGTTCTTC.

The V call is TRBV7-6, the J call TRBJ2-1, with 13 bases identical to TRBD2. Looked up from germline, CDR1 is SGHVS and CDR2 is FNYEAQ. Trimming took 1 base from V and 6 from J; bases not matched to a gene: 6. The CDR3 spans 17 residues. The CDR3 region is CASSLERTSGRTNEQFF. The CDR3 coding sequence is TGTGCCAGCAGCTTAGAGCGGACTAGCGGGAGAACCAATGAGCAGTTCTTC.

The V gene is TRBV3-1 (or the pseudogene TRBV3-2), the J gene TRBJ2-7; 8 nucleotides agree with TRBD1. V shed 8 bases and J 6 bases; nucleotides not matched to a gene: 12. CDR1 is LGHDT, CDR2 YNNKEL, per germline (reference sequence). The CDR3 contains 14 residues. The CDR3 DNA is TGTGCCAGCGGATCTCGGGACAGGCTTCGCGAGCAGTACTTC. Amino acid sequence: CASGSRDRLREQYF.